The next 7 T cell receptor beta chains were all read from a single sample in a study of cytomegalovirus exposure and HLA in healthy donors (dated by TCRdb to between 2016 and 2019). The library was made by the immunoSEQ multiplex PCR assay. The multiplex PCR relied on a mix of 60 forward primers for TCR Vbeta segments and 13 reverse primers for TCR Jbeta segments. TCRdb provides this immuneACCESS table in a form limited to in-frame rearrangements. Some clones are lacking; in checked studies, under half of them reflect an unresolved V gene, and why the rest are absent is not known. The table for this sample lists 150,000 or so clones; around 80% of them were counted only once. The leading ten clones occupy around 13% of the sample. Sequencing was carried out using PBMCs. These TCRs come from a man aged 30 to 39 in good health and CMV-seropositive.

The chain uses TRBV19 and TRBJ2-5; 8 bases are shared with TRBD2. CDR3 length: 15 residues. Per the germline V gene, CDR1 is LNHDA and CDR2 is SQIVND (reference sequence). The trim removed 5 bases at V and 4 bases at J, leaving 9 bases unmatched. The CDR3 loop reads CASSEREKRGETQYF. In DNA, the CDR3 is TGTGCCAGTAGTGAGCGGGAGAAGCGAGGAGAGACCCAGTACTTC.

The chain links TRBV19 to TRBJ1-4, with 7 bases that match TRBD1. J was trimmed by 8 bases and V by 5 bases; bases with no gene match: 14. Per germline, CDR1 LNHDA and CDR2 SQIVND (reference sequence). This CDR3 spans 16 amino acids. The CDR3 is CASSRNRGHAWEKLFF. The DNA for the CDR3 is TGTGCCAGTAGTCGTAACAGGGGCCACGCTTGGGAAAAACTGTTTTTT. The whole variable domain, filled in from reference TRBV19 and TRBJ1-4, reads DGGITQSPKYLFRKEGQNVTLSCEQNLNHDAMYWYRQDPGQGLRLIYYSQIVNDFQKGDIAEGYSVSREKKESFPLTVTSAQKNPTAFYLCASSRNRGHAWEKLFFGSGTQLSVL.

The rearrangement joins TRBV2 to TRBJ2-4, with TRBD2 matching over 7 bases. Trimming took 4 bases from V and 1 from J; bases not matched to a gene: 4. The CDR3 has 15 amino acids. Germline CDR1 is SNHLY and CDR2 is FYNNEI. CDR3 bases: TGTGCCAGCAGTGGCGGGAGTTCGGCCAAAAACATTCAGTACTTC. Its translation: CASSGGSSAKNIQYF.

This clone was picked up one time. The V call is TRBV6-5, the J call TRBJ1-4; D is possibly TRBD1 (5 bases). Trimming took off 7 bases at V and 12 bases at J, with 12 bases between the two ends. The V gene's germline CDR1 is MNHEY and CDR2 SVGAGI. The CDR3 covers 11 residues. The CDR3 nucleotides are TGTGCCAGCATGAAGACAGAGCAACTGTTTTTT. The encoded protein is CASMKTEQLFF.

The CDR3 DNA sequence: TGTGCCAGCAGCGGATGGGACAGCCTGAACACTGAAGCTTTCTTT. Amino acids: CASSGWDSLNTEAFF. The chain has TRBV7-9 and TRBJ1-1; 7 nucleotides agree with TRBD1. V was clipped by 5 bases and J by 0 bases; unmatched bases: 6. The germline gives CDR1 SEHNR, CDR2 FQNEAQ (reference sequence). CDR3 length equals 15 residues.

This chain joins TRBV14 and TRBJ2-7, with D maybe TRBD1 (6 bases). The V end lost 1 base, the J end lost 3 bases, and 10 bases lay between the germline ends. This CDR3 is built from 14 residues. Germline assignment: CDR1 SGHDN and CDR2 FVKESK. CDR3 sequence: CASSQALQGYEQYF. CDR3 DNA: TGTGCCAGCAGCCAAGCTTTACAGGGCTACGAGCAGTACTTC.

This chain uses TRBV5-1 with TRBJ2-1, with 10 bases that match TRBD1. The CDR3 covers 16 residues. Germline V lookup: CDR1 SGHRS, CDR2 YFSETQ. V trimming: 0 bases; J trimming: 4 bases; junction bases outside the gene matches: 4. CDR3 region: CASSLGGGQGYNEQFF. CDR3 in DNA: TGCGCCAGCAGCTTGGGGGGGGGACAGGGGTACAATGAGCAGTTCTTC.